This T cell receptor beta chain was sequenced in a study of breast tumors, draining lymph nodes, adjacent tissues (dated by TCRdb to the mid-2010s). Regarding the research as a whole: TCR beta repertoires were compared across tumor, adjacent nontumor tissue and axillary lymph nodes obtained from breast cancer patients. In human breast cancer, the study set out to assess how tumor, surrounding tissue and draining lymph node repertoires relate to one another and whether T cells might be exchanged between them.

Lymph node samples came from the axillary draining lymph nodes of breast cancer patients. Broad study findings and their caveats: The conclusion that tumor T cells originate in lymph nodes was framed as consistent with a hypothesis rather than directly demonstrated. Tumors showed preferential V and J gene usage, and their T-cell repertoire diversity fell below that of lymph nodes yet above that of nontumor tissue. A scenario in which most tumor T cells derive from the lymph node and then expand within tumor tissue was judged to be consistent with the data. Tumor and nontumor tissue repertoires were significantly more similar in luminal-like than in basal-like breast cancer.

V and J are truncated by 6 bases and 3 bases respectively, leaving an intervening sequence of 15 bases. Including cysteine and phenylalanine, the CDR3 has 14 amino acids. Here the CDR3 DNA is all that survives: 42 bases in frame from base 1. Sequences MDHEN (CDR1) and SYDVKM (CDR2) are obtained from the germline V gene. Points on this clonotype: Its antigen remains unidentified. Base qualities are not provided; no much larger clone lies one nucleotide away.

The run used an Illumina HiSeq 2000. TCR beta chain libraries were generated through multiplex PCR amplification. High-throughput sequencing was used to analyze the amplified TCR beta chain products. The public sequencing data were trimmed at Q25 with fastp and processed into clonotypes with MiXCR by TCRdb, which kept only in-frame beta chains. CDR3 protein duplicates are merged, each entry listing the most common genes and DNA. The sample yields about 130,000 distinct CDR3 sequences; approximately 20% were counted once. The ten biggest clones cover roughly 3.6% of the sample. This receptor was obtained from a female donor with breast cancer. Some clones in this sample may be carry-over from other donors' samples. Rearrangement joined TRBV28 to TRBJ2-7; the D gene cannot be resolved reliably. The specimen sequenced was axillary lymph node tissue. The DNA sequence is TGTGCCAGCAGGTTCGCACCCGACGGCTACGAGCAGTACTTC. The encoded protein is CASRFAPDGYEQYF.